One sample yielded the 14 T cell receptor beta chains listed below, sequenced in a study of blood T cell repertoires in COVID-19. Clones were sequenced by immunoSEQ multiplex PCR, and TCRdb holds only the in-frame ones, with some missing. The sample carries about 270,000 clones, 75% to 90% recorded once. Sequences were obtained from PBMCs or T cells enriched from blood (not recorded which). The receptors stem from a young woman with acute COVID-19.

The V gene is TRBV7-8, the J gene TRBJ1-2; the D is unclear. The CDR3 sequence is 17 residues long. Germline values: CDR1 SGHVS, CDR2 FQNEAQ. V was clipped by 1 base and J by 1 base, with 16 bases between them. CDR3 sequence (DNA): TGTGCCAGCAGCTTAGTGAGGGTCCCCTCCCTTAACTATGGCTACACCTTC. Protein: CASSLVRVPSLNYGYTF.

The J gene is TRBJ2-1, the V gene TRBV28; TRBD1 matches at 8 bases. Germline CDR1 MDHEN, CDR2 SYDVKM. The CDR3 has 15 residues. V shed 7 bases and J 8 bases; nucleotides not matched to a gene: 13. CDR3 protein: CASNPRAGGRDEQFF. DNA for the CDR3: TGTGCCAGCAATCCTAGGGCAGGGGGCAGGGATGAGCAGTTCTTC.

The chain is built from TRBV27 and TRBJ1-6; D is undetermined. The CDR3 has 16 residues. Trimming left V 5 bases short and J 0 bases short, with 11 bases between. The germline gives CDR1 MNHEY, CDR2 SMNVEV (reference sequence). CDR3 sequence reads: CASSLVPSSYNSPLHF. For the CDR3, the DNA is TGTGCCAGCAGTCTCGTTCCGAGCTCCTATAATTCACCCCTCCACTTT.

The V and J genes are TRBV6-5 and TRBJ2-1, with 9 bases lining up with TRBD2. Germline CDR1 MNHEY, CDR2 SVGAGI. J lost 5 bases, V lost 4 bases, and 3 bases had no gene match. The CDR3 consists of 14 residues. The CDR3 DNA is TGTGCCAGCAGTTGGGTAGCGGGAGACAATGAGCAGTTCTTC. Translating gives CASSWVAGDNEQFF.

The rearrangement links TRBV19 to TRBJ1-4; D remains unclear. CDR1 and CDR2 from the germline V gene are LNHDA and SQIVND (reference sequence). Trimming removed 3 bases at V and 7 bases at J, with 12 bases between. The CDR3 sequence is 14 residues long. The CDR3 sequence is CASSILIAGEKLFF. The CDR3 DNA reads TGTGCCAGTAGTATTTTAATAGCGGGTGAAAAACTGTTTTTT.

The chain links TRBV7-2 to TRBJ1-5; no reliable D call. Trimming removed 4 bases from V and 2 bases from J, with 12 bases in between. The CDR3 spans 15 residues. Germline loops: CDR1 SGHTA, CDR2 FQGNSA. In nucleotides, the CDR3 is TGTGCCAGCAGCTGGGCTCCCTGGGGCAATCAGCCCCAGCATTTT. Its protein is CASSWAPWGNQPQHF.

V is TRBV7-2 and J is TRBJ2-1, with D perhaps TRBD1 (6 bases). This CDR3 contains 15 residues. Trimming removed 5 bases from V and 0 bases from J, with 11 bases in between. Looked up from germline, CDR1 is SGHTA and CDR2 is FQGNSA. CDR3 region: CASSQTGSSYNEQFF. CDR3 bases: TGTGCCAGCAGCCAGACAGGTAGCTCCTACAATGAGCAGTTCTTC.

The chain uses TRBV5-1 and TRBJ1-1, with 9 bases aligning to TRBD1. V dropped 5 bases and J dropped 3; count of bases not matched to a gene: 11. The CDR3 sequence is 16 residues long. In germline, CDR1 is SGHRS, CDR2 YFSETQ. In DNA form, the CDR3 reads TGCGCCAGCAGTTACTCACAGGGGGCCAGGGACACTGAAGCTTTCTTT. Its translation is CASSYSQGARDTEAFF.

The CDR3 sequence is CASSLNWGGENEKLFF. In DNA form, the CDR3 reads TGTGCCAGCAGTTTAAATTGGGGCGGGGAGAATGAAAAACTGTTTTTT. The chain has TRBV28 and TRBJ1-4; the D gene is possibly TRBD1 (5 bases). V lost 2 bases, J lost 5 bases, and 15 bases lay in between. The CDR3 runs to 16 residues. Germline V gives CDR1 MDHEN, CDR2 SYDVKM.

CDR3 nucleotides: TGTGCCAGCAGTTTATCTCGACTAGCGGGAGTGGACACAGATACGCAGTATTTT. Its translation: CASSLSRLAGVDTDTQYF. This rearrangement joins TRBV28 to TRBJ2-3; TRBD2 matches 12 bases. V shed 1 base, J shed 2 bases, and the junction held 7 bases outside the gene matches. Germline V gives CDR1 MDHEN, CDR2 SYDVKM. The CDR3 spans 18 residues. The full variable domain, rest sourced from reference TRBV28 and TRBJ2-3, is DVKVTQSSRYLVKRTGEKVFLECVQDMDHENMFWYRQDPGLGLRLIYFSYDVKMKEKGDIPEGYSVSREKKERFSLILESASTNQTSMYLCASSLSRLAGVDTDTQYFGPGTRLTVL.

V and J are TRBV3-1 (or the pseudogene TRBV3-2) and TRBJ2-7; TRBD2 might be the D (6 bases). CDR1 LGHDT and CDR2 YNNKEL come from the germline V gene (reference sequence). V was trimmed by 4 bases and J by 7 bases, leaving 20 bases between them. The CDR3 consists of 15 residues. This CDR3 reads CASSPPLVGAGEQYF. DNA for the CDR3: TGTGCCAGCAGCCCCCCACTCGTAGGGGCGGGAGAGCAGTACTTC.

This clone was seen just once. The chain is built from TRBV5-1 and TRBJ2-3, with 7 bases that match TRBD1. CDR1 SGHRS and CDR2 YFSETQ come from the germline V gene. The CDR3 runs to 13 residues. Germline trimming cut 4 bases from V and 5 bases from J; bases unmatched to any gene: 4. CDR3 DNA sequence: TGCGCCAGCAGCAGGGGGCAGGGAGATACGCAGTATTTT. Translating it yields CASSRGQGDTQYF.

V gene TRBV5-1 combines with J gene TRBJ2-1; no definite D call. Trimming removed 4 bases from V and 2 bases from J, with 19 bases in between. The CDR3 loop spans 17 amino acids. Germline V gene sequence: CDR1 SGHRS, CDR2 YFSETQ. This chain's CDR3 is CASSLKSMTPPYNEQFF. CDR3 bases: TGCGCCAGCAGCCTGAAATCAATGACACCCCCCTACAATGAGCAGTTCTTC.

V is TRBV28 and J is TRBJ1-5, with D possibly TRBD1 on 6 matching bases. The V gene lost 11 bases and the J gene lost 1 base, with 24 bases spanning the gap. This CDR3 contains 17 residues. Germline V gene sequence: CDR1 MDHEN, CDR2 SYDVKM. The CDR3 loop reads CAGGGLYPQGSNQPQHF. DNA of the CDR3: TGTGCCGGGGGAGGGCTTTACCCCCAGGGGAGCAATCAGCCCCAGCATTTT.